The TCR beta chain described here comes from a study of cytomegalovirus exposure and HLA in healthy donors. Both 60 Vbeta primers and 13 Jbeta primers went into the PCR. Libraries were prepared by immunoSEQ multiplex PCR; TCRdb keeps only in-frame clonotypes and omits some of them. Of around 130,000 clones in the sample, under 90% were seen once. The CDR3 is made up of 14 amino acids. V lost 6 bases and J lost 5; bases outside the gene matches: 6. Germline V CDR1 and CDR2: SNHLY, FYNNEI. Points on this clone: Its matching antigen is unknown.

Whole-study results and caveats: Some V segments, TRBV6-2 and TRBV6-3 among them, were indistinguishable and were therefore excluded. Usually a TCR sequence was rare, but some public TCRs were found in many donors.

The clonotype was recovered from a woman in her 40s in good health and CMV-seronegative. Source material: PBMCs. The chain joins TRBV2 to TRBJ2-7; TRBD1 matches at 11 bases. CDR3 protein: CASRGQGVRDEQYF. CDR3 nucleotides: TGTGCCAGCAGGGGACAGGGGGTTAGGGACGAGCAGTACTTC.